The clone carrying this TCR beta chain was recorded only once. What it recognizes is unknown. The sample originates from a study of T-cell reconstitution after alpha-beta-depleted transplantation in children. Broader study findings: Day-60 TCRbeta diversity that was high in some patients was derived from surviving recipient T cells and thymic progenitors. Alpha-beta T cells present about two months after transplant were reported to originate from several hundred expanded graft clones. Newly produced T cells mostly accounted for T-cell counts and diversity one year post-transplant.

During its preparation, the TCRbeta library received unique molecular identifiers. TCRdb redid the calling of the PCR reads with MiXCR, one entry per CDR3 protein. The sample has 780,000 or so distinct CDR3 sequences, about 16% seen once. The germline V gene has CDR1 MGHDK and CDR2 SYGVNS. CDR3 size: 15 residues. V lost 5 bases and J lost 2; bases outside the gene matches: 6. The sequencing here drew on PBMCs, mostly from graft donor cells, taken 360 days after TCRalphabeta/CD19-depleted stem cell transplant. V and J are TRBV25-1 and TRBJ2-3; the match to TRBD1 covers 8 bases. This sequence was found in a male patient between 10 and 17 years old who had a stem cell transplant for acute lymphoblastic leukemia, so the T cells may come from the graft donor. Written as DNA, the CDR3 is TGTGCCAGCAGTACTCAGGGGGCGGCCACAGATACGCAGTATTTT. Amino acid sequence: CASSTQGAATDTQYF.